Shown below are 17 T cell receptor beta chains from a single sample sequenced in a study of blood T cell repertoires in COVID-19 (dated by TCRdb to 2018 to 2021). The library was obtained by the immunoSEQ multiplex PCR assay. This is the immuneACCESS table as TCRdb keeps it, with only in-frame sequences that have V and J called. A part of the clones is gone; compared with another copy, unresolved V genes explain less than half, and the rest is unexplained. The sample profile shows more than 85,000 clones; about four fifths of them were found once. Of the sample, approximately 9% is held by the ten largest clones. Sequencing input: peripheral blood. These receptors originate from a woman aged 65 to 85 with acute or convalescent COVID-19.

In its sample, this clone was seen once. CDR3 residues: CASSFAVGNNNEQFF. DNA of the CDR3: TGTGCCAGCAGCTTTGCCGTCGGGAATAACAATGAGCAGTTCTTC. The V call is TRBV7-2, the J call TRBJ2-1; a possible D gene is TRBD2 (5 bases). V gave up 3 bases and J gave up 5 bases, with 14 bases separating them. Germline lookup yields CDR1 SGHTA and CDR2 FQGNSA. The CDR3 has 15 amino acids.

This chain uses TRBV5-1 with TRBJ1-1; possible D gene TRBD1, 6 bases. Germline V gives CDR1 SGHRS, CDR2 YFSETQ. This CDR3 has 14 residues. The V gene lost 5 bases and the J gene lost 0 bases, with 11 bases spanning the gap. The CDR3 region is CASSRGTMNTEAFF. In nucleotides, the CDR3 is TGCGCCAGCAGTAGAGGGACAATGAACACTGAAGCTTTCTTT. The whole variable domain, filled in from reference TRBV5-1 and TRBJ1-1, reads KAGVTQTPRYLIKTRGQQVTLSCSPISGHRSVSWYQQTPGQGLQFLFEYFSETQRNKGNFPGRFSGRQFSNSRSEMNVSTLELGDSALYLCASSRGTMNTEAFFGQGTRLTVV.

V is TRBV28 and J is TRBJ1-1, with 7 bases fitting TRBD1. Germline V lookup: CDR1 MDHEN, CDR2 SYDVKM. The CDR3 contains 16 residues. Losses at the gene ends were 5 bases for V and 1 base for J; bases not matched to a gene: 10. CDR3 sequence: CASSRQGVFANTEAFF. The CDR3 region has the DNA TGTGCCAGCAGTCGGCAGGGGGTGTTTGCGAACACTGAAGCTTTCTTT.

The J gene is TRBJ1-1, the V gene TRBV7-2, with a weak D call TRBD1 (6 bases). This CDR3 region has 13 residues. Germline V gives CDR1 SGHTA, CDR2 FQGNSA. V was cut by 1 base and J by 6 bases, with 9 bases left in between. In DNA form, the CDR3 reads TGTGCCAGCAGCTTAGTACAGGGTTCTGAAGCTTTCTTT. Protein product: CASSLVQGSEAFF.

The rearrangement uses TRBV6-5 and TRBJ2-7; 9 bases align to TRBD2. This CDR3 is built from 15 residues. V lost 2 bases to trimming and J lost 3 bases; unmatched junction nucleotides: 5. Germline V gene sequence: CDR1 MNHEY, CDR2 SVGAGI. CDR3: CASSYQASGIYEQYF. Here the CDR3 DNA reads TGTGCCAGCAGTTACCAGGCTAGCGGGATCTACGAGCAGTACTTC.

The rearrangement links TRBV7-9 to TRBJ2-6, with D tentatively TRBD1 (6 bases). Germline values: CDR1 SEHNR, CDR2 FQNEAQ (reference sequence). Trimming pared 3 bases from V and 0 bases from J, leaving 12 bases between. The CDR3 is 17 amino acids. CDR3 DNA sequence: TGTGCCAGCAGCTTTTTGGAAGGGGGCTCTGGGGCCAACGTCCTGACTTTC. Amino acid sequence: CASSFLEGGSGANVLTF.

This chain joins TRBV6-2 or TRBV6-3 and TRBJ1-1; TRBD1 aligns across 8 bases. V was pared by 2 bases and J by 6 bases, with 5 bases of the junction left unmatched. This CDR3 contains 14 residues. CDR1 and CDR2 (germline): MNHEY, SVGEGT. CDR3 DNA: TGTGCCAGCAGTTACGCAGGGGGCGTCGCTGAAGCTTTCTTT. This codes for CASSYAGGVAEAFF.

The V gene is TRBV6-2 or TRBV6-3, the J gene TRBJ1-4; TRBD1 might be the D (6 bases). Germline V gives CDR1 MNHEY, CDR2 SVGEGT. The CDR3 is 15 residues long. V was trimmed by 5 bases and J by 5 bases, leaving 15 bases between them. The CDR3 nucleotides read TGTGCCAGCAGTCAACCCGACGGACAGAATGAAAAACTGTTTTTT. Its protein is CASSQPDGQNEKLFF.

V usage is TRBV19 and J usage is TRBJ2-1, with 9 nucleotides matching TRBD1. Germline CDR1 is LNHDA and CDR2 is SQIVND (reference sequence). The V gene end was trimmed by 4 bases and the J gene end by 6 bases; junction bases not matched to a gene: 1. The CDR3 contains 13 residues. The CDR3 nucleotides are TGTGCCAGTAGTAACAGGGGGCCCAATGAGCAGTTCTTC. Its translation is CASSNRGPNEQFF.

The CDR3 reads CSAEQGQGVGYTF. CDR3 bases: TGCAGCGCCGAACAGGGACAGGGGGTTGGCTACACCTTC. V is TRBV29-1 and J is TRBJ1-2; 11 nucleotides align to TRBD1. This CDR3 comprises 13 residues. The V gene's germline CDR1 is SQVTM and CDR2 ANQGSEA. V dropped 7 bases and J dropped 7; count of bases not matched to a gene: 8.

This clone was picked up a small number of times. The gene calls are TRBV6-6 and TRBJ2-7; D gene unclear. CDR3 length: 14 residues. CDR1 and CDR2 from the germline V gene are MNHNY and SVGAGI (reference sequence). The V end lost 5 bases, the J end lost 1 base, and 12 bases lay between the germline ends. CDR3 in amino acids: CASSKSERSYEQYF. CDR3 bases: TGTGCCAGCAGTAAATCGGAGAGATCCTACGAGCAGTACTTC.

The chain employs TRBV6-2 or TRBV6-3 and TRBJ2-7, with 11 bases matching TRBD2. CDR1 is MNHEY, CDR2 SVGEGT, per germline. The CDR3 has 14 residues. J lost 6 bases, V lost 5 bases, and 6 bases had no gene match. CDR3: CASSVALAGGEQYF. The CDR3 nucleotides read TGTGCCAGCAGTGTCGCGCTAGCGGGAGGCGAGCAGTACTTC.

This chain uses TRBV20-1 with TRBJ2-7, with 7 nucleotides matching TRBD2. J lost 11 bases, V lost 0 bases, and 4 bases had no gene match. In germline, CDR1 is DFQATT, CDR2 SNEGSKA (reference sequence). The CDR3 has 11 amino acids. The CDR3 nucleotides read TGCAGTGCTAGAGATCTGGCGGGAGAGTACTTC. Translation: CSARDLAGEYF.

Here the CDR3 reads CASSGAQGASTGELFF. For the CDR3, the DNA is TGTGCCAGCAGCGGGGCGCAGGGGGCCAGCACCGGGGAGCTGTTTTTT. The V gene is TRBV7-2, the J gene TRBJ2-2; TRBD1 matches at 8 bases. Germline V lookup: CDR1 SGHTA, CDR2 FQGNSA. The length of the CDR3 is 16 residues. V lost 5 bases to trimming and J lost 4 bases; unmatched junction nucleotides: 9.

The chain is built from TRBV7-9 and TRBJ2-3; TRBD2 matches 8 bases. Germline CDR1 SEHNR, CDR2 FQNEAQ (reference sequence). V shed 3 bases, J shed 4 bases, and the junction held 6 bases outside the gene matches. The CDR3 extends over 15 amino acids. The DNA for the CDR3 is TGTGCCAGCAGCTTTTTGCGGGGGGCCCCAGATACGCAGTATTTT. It is translated as CASSFLRGAPDTQYF.

The rearrangement links TRBV7-8 to TRBJ2-3; maybe TRBD2 (6 bases). This CDR3 has 15 amino acids. Between the trimmed V and J ends, which lost 1 base and 4 bases, there was a span of 12 bases. Germline V gene sequence: CDR1 SGHVS, CDR2 FQNEAQ. CDR3 sequence (DNA): TGTGCCAGCAGCTTAGATGGTAGCGGCTCAGATACGCAGTATTTT. This gives the protein CASSLDGSGSDTQYF. The complete variable domain, with remaining parts taken from reference TRBV7-8 and TRBJ2-3, reads GAGVSQSPRYKVAKRGQDVALRCDPISGHVSLFWYQQALGQGPEFLTYFQNEAQLDKSGLPSDRFFAERPEGSVSTLKIQRTQQEDSAVYLCASSLDGSGSDTQYFGPGTRLTVL.

This sequence joins TRBV29-1 and TRBJ1-4, with D tentatively TRBD1 (5 bases). Trimming removed 6 bases from V and 8 bases from J, with 10 bases in between. This CDR3 contains 11 residues. Per the germline V gene, CDR1 is SQVTM and CDR2 is ANQGSEA. CDR3 in DNA: TGCAGCGTAGCTAGACAGGAAAAACTGTTTTTT. Protein product: CSVARQEKLFF.